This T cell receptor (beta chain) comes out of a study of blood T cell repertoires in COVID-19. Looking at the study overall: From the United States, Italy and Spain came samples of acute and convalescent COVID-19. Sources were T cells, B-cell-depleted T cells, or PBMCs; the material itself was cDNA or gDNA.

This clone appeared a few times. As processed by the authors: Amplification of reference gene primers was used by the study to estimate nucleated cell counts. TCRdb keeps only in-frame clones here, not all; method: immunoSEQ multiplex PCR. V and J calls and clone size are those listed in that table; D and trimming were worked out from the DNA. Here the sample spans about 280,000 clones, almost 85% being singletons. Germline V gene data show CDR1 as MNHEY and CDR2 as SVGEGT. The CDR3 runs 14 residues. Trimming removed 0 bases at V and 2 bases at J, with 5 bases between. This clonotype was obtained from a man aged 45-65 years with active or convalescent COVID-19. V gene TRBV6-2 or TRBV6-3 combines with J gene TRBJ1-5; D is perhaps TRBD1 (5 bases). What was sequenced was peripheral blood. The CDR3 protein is CASSYSGGNQPQHF. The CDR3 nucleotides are TGTGCCAGCAGTTACTCAGGGGGCAATCAGCCCCAGCATTTT.